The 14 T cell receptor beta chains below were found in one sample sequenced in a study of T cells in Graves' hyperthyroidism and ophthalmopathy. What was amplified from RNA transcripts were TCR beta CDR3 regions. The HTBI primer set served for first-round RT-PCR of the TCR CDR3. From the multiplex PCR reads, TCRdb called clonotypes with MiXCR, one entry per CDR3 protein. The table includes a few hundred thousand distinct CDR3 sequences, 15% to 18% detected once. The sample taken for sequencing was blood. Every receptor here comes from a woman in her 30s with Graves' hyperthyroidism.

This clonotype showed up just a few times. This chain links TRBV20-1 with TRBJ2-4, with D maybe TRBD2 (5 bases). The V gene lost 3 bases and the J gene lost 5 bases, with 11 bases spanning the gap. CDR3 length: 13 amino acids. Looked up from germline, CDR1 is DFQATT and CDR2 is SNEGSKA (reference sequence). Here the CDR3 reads CSASEGVENIQYF. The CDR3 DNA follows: TGCAGTGCTAGCGAGGGAGTCGAAAACATTCAGTACTTC.

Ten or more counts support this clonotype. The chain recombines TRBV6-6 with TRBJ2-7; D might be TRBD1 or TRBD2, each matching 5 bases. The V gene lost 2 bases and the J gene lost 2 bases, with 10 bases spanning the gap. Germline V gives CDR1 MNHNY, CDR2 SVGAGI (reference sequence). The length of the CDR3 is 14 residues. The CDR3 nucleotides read TGTGCCAGCAGTTACAGGGACGCCCCCTACGAGCAGTACTTC. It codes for CASSYRDAPYEQYF.

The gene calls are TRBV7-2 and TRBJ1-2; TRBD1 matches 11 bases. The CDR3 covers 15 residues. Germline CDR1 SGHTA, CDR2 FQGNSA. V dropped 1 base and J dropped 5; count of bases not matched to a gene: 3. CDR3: CASSLGGDRGYGYTF. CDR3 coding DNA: TGTGCCAGCAGCTTAGGTGGGGACAGGGGGTATGGCTACACCTTC.

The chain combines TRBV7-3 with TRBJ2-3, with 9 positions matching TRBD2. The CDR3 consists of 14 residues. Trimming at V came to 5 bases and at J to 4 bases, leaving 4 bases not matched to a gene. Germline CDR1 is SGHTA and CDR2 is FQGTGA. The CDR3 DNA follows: TGTGCCAGCAGCGGTAGCGGGAGCCCAGATACGCAGTATTTT. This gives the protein CASSGSGSPDTQYF. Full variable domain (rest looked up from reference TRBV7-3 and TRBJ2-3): GAGVSQTPSNKVTEKGKYVELRCDPISGHTALYWYRQSLGQGPEFLIYFQGTGAADDSGLPNDRFFAVRPEGSVSTLKIQRTERGDSAVYLCASSGSGSPDTQYFGPGTRLTVL.

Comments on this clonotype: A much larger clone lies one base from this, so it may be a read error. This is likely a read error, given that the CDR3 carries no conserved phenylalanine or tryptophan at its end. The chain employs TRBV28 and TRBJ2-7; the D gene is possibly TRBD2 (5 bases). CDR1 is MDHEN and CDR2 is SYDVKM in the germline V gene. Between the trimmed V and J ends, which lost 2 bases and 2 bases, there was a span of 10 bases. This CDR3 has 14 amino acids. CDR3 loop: CASSLVSSTYEQYL. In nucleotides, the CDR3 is TGTGCCAGCAGTTTAGTCTCTAGCACCTACGAGCAGTACCTC.

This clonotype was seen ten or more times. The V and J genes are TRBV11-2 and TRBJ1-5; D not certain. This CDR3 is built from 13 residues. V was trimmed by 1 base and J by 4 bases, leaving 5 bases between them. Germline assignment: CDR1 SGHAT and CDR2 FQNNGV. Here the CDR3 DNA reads TGTGCCAGCAGCTTAGCTCCGAATCAGCCCCAGCATTTT. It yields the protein CASSLAPNQPQHF.

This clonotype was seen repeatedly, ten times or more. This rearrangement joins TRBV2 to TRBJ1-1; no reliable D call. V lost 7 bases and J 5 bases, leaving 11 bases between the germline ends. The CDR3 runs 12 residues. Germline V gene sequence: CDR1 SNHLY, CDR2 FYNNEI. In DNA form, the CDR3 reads TGTGCCAGCATCTGGATGTTGACTGAAGCTTTCTTT. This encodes CASIWMLTEAFF. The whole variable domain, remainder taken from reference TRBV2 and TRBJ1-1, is EPEVTQTPSHQVTQMGQEVILRCVPISNHLYFYWYRQILGQKVEFLVSFYNNEISEKSEIFDDQFSVERPDGSNFTLKIRSTKLEDSAMYFCASIWMLTEAFFGQGTRLTVV.

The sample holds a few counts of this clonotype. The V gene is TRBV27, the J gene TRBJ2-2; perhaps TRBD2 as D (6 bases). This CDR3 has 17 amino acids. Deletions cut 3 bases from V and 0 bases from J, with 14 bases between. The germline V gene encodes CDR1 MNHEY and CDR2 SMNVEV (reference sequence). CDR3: CASSFATRQANTGELFF. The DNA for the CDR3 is TGTGCCAGCAGTTTTGCGACTAGACAAGCGAACACCGGGGAGCTGTTTTTT.

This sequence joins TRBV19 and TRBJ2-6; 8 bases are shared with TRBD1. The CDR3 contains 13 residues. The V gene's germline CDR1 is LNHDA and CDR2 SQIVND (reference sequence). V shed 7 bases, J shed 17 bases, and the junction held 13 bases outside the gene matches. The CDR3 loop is CASIPAQGASMTF. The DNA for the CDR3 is TGTGCCAGTATTCCCGCGCAGGGGGCCTCCATGACTTTC.

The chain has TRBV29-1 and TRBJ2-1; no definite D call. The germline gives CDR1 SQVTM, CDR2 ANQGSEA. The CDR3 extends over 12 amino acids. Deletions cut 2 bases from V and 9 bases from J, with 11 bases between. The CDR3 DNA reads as TGCAGCGTTGAAACCAGTGGAAGTGAGCAGTTCTTC. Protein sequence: CSVETSGSEQFF.

CDR3 bases: TGCGCCAGCAGCATGGGACAGATGAACACCGGGGAGCTGTTTTTT. This sequence encodes CASSMGQMNTGELFF. The rearrangement joins TRBV5-1 to TRBJ2-2; 7 positions agree with TRBD1. Trimming took 4 bases from V and 1 from J; bases not matched to a gene: 4. The CDR3 is 15 amino acids. Germline V gene sequence: CDR1 SGHRS, CDR2 YFSETQ.

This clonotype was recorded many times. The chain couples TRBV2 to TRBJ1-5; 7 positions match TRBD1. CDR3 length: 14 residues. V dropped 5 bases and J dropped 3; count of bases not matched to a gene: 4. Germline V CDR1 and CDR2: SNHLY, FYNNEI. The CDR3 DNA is TGTGCCAGCAGTCCACAGGGGACCAATCAGCCCCAGCATTTT. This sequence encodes CASSPQGTNQPQHF.

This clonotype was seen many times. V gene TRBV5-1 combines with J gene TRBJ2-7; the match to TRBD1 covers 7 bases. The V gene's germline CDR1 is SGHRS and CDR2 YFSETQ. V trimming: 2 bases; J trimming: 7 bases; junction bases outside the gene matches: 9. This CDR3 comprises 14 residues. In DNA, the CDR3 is TGCGCCAGCAGCTTCGGGACAGCCTCGGGGGAGCAGTACTTC. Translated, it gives CASSFGTASGEQYF.

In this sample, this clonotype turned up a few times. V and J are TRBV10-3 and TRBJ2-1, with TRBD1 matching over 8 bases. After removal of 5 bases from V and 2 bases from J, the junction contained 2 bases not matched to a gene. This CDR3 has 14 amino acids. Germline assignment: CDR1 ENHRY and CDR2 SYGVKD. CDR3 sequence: CAISQGATYNEQFF. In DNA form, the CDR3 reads TGTGCCATCAGTCAGGGGGCGACCTACAATGAGCAGTTCTTC.